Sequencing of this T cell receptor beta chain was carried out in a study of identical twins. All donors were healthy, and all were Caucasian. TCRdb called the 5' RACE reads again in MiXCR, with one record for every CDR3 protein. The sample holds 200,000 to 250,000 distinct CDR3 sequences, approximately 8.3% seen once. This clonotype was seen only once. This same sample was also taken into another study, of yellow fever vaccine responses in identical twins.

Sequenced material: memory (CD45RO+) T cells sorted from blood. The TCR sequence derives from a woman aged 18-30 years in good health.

The CDR3 loop is CASSLNSWIQYNEQFF. The CDR3 nucleotides read TGTGCCAGCAGCTTAAATAGCTGGATACAATACAATGAGCAGTTCTTC. V and J are TRBV7-2 and TRBJ2-1; the D is unclear. CDR3 length equals 16 residues. Germline V CDR1 and CDR2: SGHTA, FQGNSA. V lost 2 bases, J lost 4 bases, and 15 bases lay in between.